A selection of T cell receptor beta chains follows, all from one sample in a study of T cells in Graves' hyperthyroidism and ophthalmopathy. TCRdb independently ran MiXCR on the multiplex PCR reads; one entry per CDR3 protein. The table has a few hundred thousand distinct CDR3 sequences, about 16% seen once. The sequenced sample consisted of blood. Receptors were obtained from a woman aged 25 to 39 with Graves' ophthalmopathy. The CDR3 runs from the conserved cysteine through the conserved F or W. The D gene is left open where the match is weak. Size is stated for part of the rows, as once, few or many counts, or as a class when the clone is expanded.

d_gene: -; j_gene: TRBJ1-1; v_gene: TRBV6-2/TRBV6-3; abundance: -; CDR3nt: TGTGCCAGCAGTCCCATCAAGTACATGAACACTGAAGCTTTCTTT; CDR3aa: CASSPIKYMNTEAFF
d_gene: -; j_gene: TRBJ1-3; v_gene: TRBV5-1; abundance: few; CDR3nt: TGCGCCAGCAGCCCAGGAGATGCTGGAAACACCATATATTTT; CDR3aa: CASSPGDAGNTIYF
d_gene: TRBD2; j_gene: TRBJ2-1; v_gene: TRBV25-1; abundance: -; CDR3nt: TGTGCCAGCAGTGTAACCGGGACTAGAGTTCACGATGAGCAGTTCTTC; CDR3aa: CASSVTGTRVHDEQFF
d_gene: TRBD2; j_gene: TRBJ2-1; v_gene: TRBV20-1; abundance: many; CDR3nt: TGCAGTGCTATCCCAGCGGGGGTCAATGAGCAGTTCTTC; CDR3aa: CSAIPAGVNEQFF
d_gene: -; j_gene: TRBJ1-1; v_gene: TRBV10-3; abundance: many; CDR3nt: TGTGCCATCAGTGGATCACAGGGGAACACTGAAGCTTTCTTT; CDR3aa: CAISGSQGNTEAFF
d_gene: TRBD2; j_gene: TRBJ2-3; v_gene: TRBV20-1; abundance: many; CDR3nt: TGCAGCGTAGTATCGGGACTAGCCCAACGCACAGATACGCAGTATTTT; CDR3aa: CSVVSGLAQRTDTQYF
d_gene: -; j_gene: TRBJ1-1; v_gene: TRBV6-2/TRBV6-3; abundance: few; CDR3nt: TGTGCCAGCAGTTCAAAAACAGGGACCACTGAAGCTTTCTTT; CDR3aa: CASSSKTGTTEAFF
d_gene: -; j_gene: TRBJ2-7; v_gene: TRBV29-1; abundance: -; CDR3nt: TGCAGCATCCGACAGGCTAGGGACTACGAGCAGTACTTC; CDR3aa: CSIRQARDYEQYF
d_gene: TRBD1; j_gene: TRBJ2-3; v_gene: TRBV5-1; abundance: -; CDR3nt: TGCGCCAGCAGCGCCGGGACAGACTTTCACACAGATACGCAGTATTTT; CDR3aa: CASSAGTDFHTDTQYF
d_gene: TRBD2; j_gene: TRBJ2-7; v_gene: TRBV19; abundance: few; CDR3nt: TGTGCCAGTAGATATACTAGCGGGAGGCCCTCCTACGAGCAGTACTTC; CDR3aa: CASRYTSGRPSYEQYF
d_gene: -; j_gene: TRBJ2-7; v_gene: TRBV6-2/TRBV6-3; abundance: once; CDR3nt: TGTGCCAGCAGTTACCCAGAAATAGACAGCACCTACGAGCAGTACTTC; CDR3aa: CASSYPEIDSTYEQYF
d_gene: TRBD1; j_gene: TRBJ2-1; v_gene: TRBV7-3; abundance: many; CDR3nt: TGTGCCAGCAGCTTTGCAGGGGGCTATGGCAATGAGCAGTTCTTC; CDR3aa: CASSFAGGYGNEQFF
d_gene: TRBD1; j_gene: TRBJ1-5; v_gene: TRBV7-2; abundance: few; CDR3nt: TGTGCCAGCAGCCCAGGGACAGGGTATAGCAATCAGCCCCAGCATTTT; CDR3aa: CASSPGTGYSNQPQHF
d_gene: TRBD1; j_gene: TRBJ2-3; v_gene: TRBV20-1; abundance: -; CDR3nt: TGCAGTGCTAGAGATTCCTCGACAGGGGGCTCCACAGATACGCAGTATTTT; CDR3aa: CSARDSSTGGSTDTQYF
d_gene: -; j_gene: TRBJ2-2; v_gene: TRBV24-1; abundance: many; CDR3nt: TGTGCCACCAGTGAACCCGGGAGAGACCGCACCGGGGAGCTGTTTTTT; CDR3aa: CATSEPGRDRTGELFF
d_gene: -; j_gene: TRBJ2-3; v_gene: TRBV6-5; abundance: -; CDR3nt: TGTGCCAGCAGTTACCTCCGAGACAGTAGCACAGATACGCAGTATTTT; CDR3aa: CASSYLRDSSTDTQYF
d_gene: TRBD1; j_gene: TRBJ2-3; v_gene: TRBV6-2/TRBV6-3; abundance: few; CDR3nt: TGTGCCAGCAGTTACTCGACAGGGCCTAGCACAGATACGCAGTATTTT; CDR3aa: CASSYSTGPSTDTQYF
d_gene: TRBD2; j_gene: TRBJ2-1; v_gene: TRBV7-7; abundance: many; CDR3nt: TGTGCCAGCAGCTCCGGGACTAGGGATGAGCAGTTCTTC; CDR3aa: CASSSGTRDEQFF
d_gene: -; j_gene: TRBJ2-2; v_gene: TRBV7-9; abundance: -; CDR3nt: TGTGCCAGCAGCTTAGGGAGATTGAACACCGGGGAGCTGTTTTTT; CDR3aa: CASSLGRLNTGELFF
d_gene: -; j_gene: TRBJ2-1; v_gene: TRBV18; abundance: many; CDR3nt: TGTGCCAGCTCACCAGGGGCGGGAATCAGCAATGAGCAGTTCTTC; CDR3aa: CASSPGAGISNEQFF
d_gene: -; j_gene: TRBJ2-7; v_gene: TRBV4-3; abundance: few; CDR3nt: TGCGCCAGCAGGAGGGAGCAGTACTTC; CDR3aa: CASRREQYF
d_gene: TRBD1; j_gene: TRBJ1-1; v_gene: TRBV3-1; abundance: many; CDR3nt: TGTGCCAGCAGCCAAGGAGGGGGCCGCTCAGCTTTCTTT; CDR3aa: CASSQGGGRSAFF
d_gene: -; j_gene: TRBJ2-5; v_gene: TRBV20-1; abundance: many; CDR3nt: TGCAGTGCTAGAGAAGGACTACAAGAGACCCAGTACTTC; CDR3aa: CSAREGLQETQYF
d_gene: TRBD1; j_gene: TRBJ2-7; v_gene: TRBV6-1; abundance: -; CDR3nt: TGTGCCAGCACCCGACAGGGGGGCTACGAGCAGTACTTC; CDR3aa: CASTRQGGYEQYF
d_gene: -; j_gene: TRBJ2-1; v_gene: TRBV5-1; abundance: many; CDR3nt: TGCGCCAGCAGCTTGCGGACTCAGAACTACAATGAGCAGTTCTTC; CDR3aa: CASSLRTQNYNEQFF
d_gene: TRBD1; j_gene: TRBJ1-5; v_gene: TRBV12-3/TRBV12-4; abundance: -; CDR3nt: TGTGCCAGCAGTTCTGGACAGGGGGCTTACAATCAGCCCCAGCATTTT; CDR3aa: CASSSGQGAYNQPQHF
d_gene: -; j_gene: TRBJ2-1; v_gene: TRBV9; abundance: once; CDR3nt: TGTGCCAGCAGCGTAGCAGATTTTGAGCAGTTCTTC; CDR3aa: CASSVADFEQFF
d_gene: TRBD1; j_gene: TRBJ2-3; v_gene: TRBV7-2; abundance: few; CDR3nt: TGTGCCAGCAGCACCGACAGGGGGGCCGGCACAGATACGCAGTATTTT; CDR3aa: CASSTDRGAGTDTQYF
d_gene: -; j_gene: TRBJ2-5; v_gene: TRBV11-1; abundance: many; CDR3nt: TGTGCCAGCAGCCCGAGACAGCGGGAGACCCAGTACTTC; CDR3aa: CASSPRQRETQYF
d_gene: TRBD1; j_gene: TRBJ1-2; v_gene: TRBV6-1; abundance: many; CDR3nt: TGTGCCAGCAGTGACCGGGACAGGAGACTTGATGGCTACACCTTC; CDR3aa: CASSDRDRRLDGYTF
d_gene: -; j_gene: TRBJ2-3; v_gene: TRBV5-1; abundance: -; CDR3nt: TGCGCCAGCAGCTTGGCCCTATTTTTCGGTCCGGGTACGAGCACAGATACGCAGTATTTT; CDR3aa: CASSLALFFGPGTSTDTQYF
d_gene: TRBD2; j_gene: TRBJ2-7; v_gene: TRBV7-2; abundance: many; CDR3nt: TGTGCCAGCAGCTTAGGGCCTAGCGGTTACGAGCAGTACTTC; CDR3aa: CASSLGPSGYEQYF
d_gene: -; j_gene: TRBJ2-6; v_gene: TRBV11-2; abundance: -; CDR3nt: TGTGCCAGCAGCTTAGTCTTTGGGGGAAAGAGCTCTGGGGCCAACGTCCTGACTTTC; CDR3aa: CASSLVFGGKSSGANVLTF
d_gene: -; j_gene: TRBJ2-5; v_gene: TRBV9; abundance: few; CDR3nt: TGTGCCAGCAGCTCCCAGACTAACGCGGGGGAGACCCAGTACTTC; CDR3aa: CASSSQTNAGETQYF
d_gene: -; j_gene: TRBJ2-7; v_gene: TRBV30; abundance: many; CDR3nt: TGTGCCTGGAGTAACAAGGGCGGCTACGAGCAGTACTTC; CDR3aa: CAWSNKGGYEQYF
d_gene: -; j_gene: TRBJ2-5; v_gene: TRBV3-1; abundance: many; CDR3nt: TGTGCCAGCAGCCAATCCCAGGGAGAAGAGACCCAGTACTTC; CDR3aa: CASSQSQGEETQYF
d_gene: -; j_gene: TRBJ2-7; v_gene: TRBV28; abundance: -; CDR3nt: TGTGCCAGCACCTCAAACGGGGGGGGGCCAGGGGGCTCCGAGCAGTACTTC; CDR3aa: CASTSNGGGPGGSEQYF
d_gene: -; j_gene: TRBJ2-1; v_gene: TRBV20-1; abundance: few; CDR3nt: TGCAGTGCTTCAAGCGGGCCTTACAATGAGCAGTTCTTC; CDR3aa: CSASSGPYNEQFF
d_gene: TRBD2; j_gene: TRBJ2-1; v_gene: TRBV6-4; abundance: -; CDR3nt: TGTGCCAGCGAACCCGGGACTAGGGCCTACAATGAGCAGTTCTTC; CDR3aa: CASEPGTRAYNEQFF
d_gene: -; j_gene: TRBJ2-3; v_gene: TRBV9; abundance: few; CDR3nt: TGTGCCAGCAGCGTAGGCTCAGGGGTGGCAGATACGCAGTATTTT; CDR3aa: CASSVGSGVADTQYF
d_gene: TRBD2; j_gene: TRBJ2-5; v_gene: TRBV30; abundance: many; CDR3nt: TGTGCCTGCAACCAAATAGCGGGGGTGAAGACCCAGTACTTC; CDR3aa: CACNQIAGVKTQYF
d_gene: TRBD1; j_gene: TRBJ2-1; v_gene: TRBV2; abundance: many; CDR3nt: TGTGCCAGCAGTCGTAGGACAGGGGGAGATGAGCAGTTCTTC; CDR3aa: CASSRRTGGDEQFF
d_gene: TRBD1; j_gene: TRBJ2-3; v_gene: TRBV12-3/TRBV12-4; abundance: -; CDR3nt: TGTGCCAGCAGTAAGGACAGGCCGAGCACAGATACGCAGTATTTT; CDR3aa: CASSKDRPSTDTQYF
d_gene: TRBD1; j_gene: TRBJ2-7; v_gene: TRBV12-3/TRBV12-4; abundance: many; CDR3nt: TGTGCCAGCAGTCTTAATCCGGGACAGGGCTACGAGCAGTACTTC; CDR3aa: CASSLNPGQGYEQYF
d_gene: -; j_gene: TRBJ2-3; v_gene: TRBV6-6; abundance: many; CDR3nt: TGTGCCAGCAGTTACAGCAGGGTTGCAGATACGCAGTATTTT; CDR3aa: CASSYSRVADTQYF
d_gene: -; j_gene: TRBJ2-2; v_gene: TRBV12-3/TRBV12-4; abundance: -; CDR3nt: TGTGCCAGCAGTTTAGCACTAGGGGACGGGGAGCTGTTTTTT; CDR3aa: CASSLALGDGELFF
d_gene: TRBD2; j_gene: TRBJ2-7; v_gene: TRBV5-1; abundance: many; CDR3nt: TGCGCCAGCAGCGTTGGGACTAGCGGGAGGACCCACCGGGGCAGCTCCTACGAGCAGTACTTC; CDR3aa: CASSVGTSGRTHRGSSYEQYF
d_gene: TRBD1; j_gene: TRBJ2-1; v_gene: TRBV10-3; abundance: few; CDR3nt: TGTGCCATTAAAGGACAGGATTACAATGAGCAGTTCTTC; CDR3aa: CAIKGQDYNEQFF
d_gene: TRBD1; j_gene: TRBJ1-2; v_gene: TRBV9; abundance: many; CDR3nt: TGTGCCAGCAGCGTAACCGGGACAGGGGTTGGCTATGGCTACACCTTC; CDR3aa: CASSVTGTGVGYGYTF
d_gene: -; j_gene: TRBJ2-3; v_gene: TRBV5-5; abundance: many; CDR3nt: TGTGCCAGCAGCTTGCGGTTACGGGCAGATACGCAGTATTTT; CDR3aa: CASSLRLRADTQYF
d_gene: -; j_gene: TRBJ1-3; v_gene: TRBV6-1; abundance: -; CDR3nt: TGTGCCAGCAATCCCGCGCCCGGTACGGCAAACACCATATATTTT; CDR3aa: CASNPAPGTANTIYF
d_gene: TRBD2; j_gene: TRBJ2-3; v_gene: TRBV4-1; abundance: few; CDR3nt: TGCGCCAGCAGCCATGGGGCTAGCGGGAGAAGCACAGATACGCAGTATTTT; CDR3aa: CASSHGASGRSTDTQYF
d_gene: TRBD1; j_gene: TRBJ2-7; v_gene: TRBV7-9; abundance: many; CDR3nt: TGTGCCAGCAGCTTCGCTCAGGGGGACGAGCAGTACTTC; CDR3aa: CASSFAQGDEQYF
d_gene: TRBD2; j_gene: TRBJ2-1; v_gene: TRBV5-1; abundance: -; CDR3nt: TGCGCCAGCAGCCCGGAAGGTCGGACTAGCCTTTCTGAGCAGTTCTTC; CDR3aa: CASSPEGRTSLSEQFF
d_gene: TRBD2; j_gene: TRBJ2-1; v_gene: TRBV7-2; abundance: many; CDR3nt: TGTGCCAGCAGCTCGGGACTAGTCATAGATGAGCAGTTCTTC; CDR3aa: CASSSGLVIDEQFF
d_gene: -; j_gene: TRBJ1-1; v_gene: TRBV11-3; abundance: many; CDR3nt: TGTGCCAGCAGCAAAGGGGGGGGGATGAACACTGAAGCTTTCTTT; CDR3aa: CASSKGGGMNTEAFF
d_gene: -; j_gene: TRBJ2-1; v_gene: TRBV5-1; abundance: -; CDR3nt: TGCGCCAGCAGCTTGAGTGGGGCCGCTAGCGCCGAGCAGTTCTTC; CDR3aa: CASSLSGAASAEQFF